This TCR beta chain was retrieved from a study of OX40 agonist ivuxolimab in advanced cancers. Study overall: An agonistic anti-OX40 (CD134) antibody, ivuxolimab, was used to treat the patients. Prior therapy, whether anti-PD-1, anti-PD-L1 or anti-CTLA-4, was allowed, and approximately 40% had some.

The germline V gene encodes CDR1 SGHTA and CDR2 FQGNSA. CDR3 length equals 14 residues. V dropped 5 bases and J dropped 6 bases, with 14 bases sitting between them. Data came from immunoSEQ multiplex PCR; TCRdb stores just in-frame clones and leaves some out. The table has around 72,000 clones, roughly 85% seen once. In the case of this clone: The antigen is undetermined.

Study-level points and caveats: CD4+ and CD8+ blood T cells expanded clonally by week 6 at 0.1 to 3.0 mg/kg.

This clonotype was sampled from an adult with an advanced solid tumor such as melanoma, head and neck, liver or kidney cancer. Sequences were derived from CD4+ or CD8+ T cells sorted from blood, sampled in a trial of the OX40 agonist ivuxolimab. The chain recombines TRBV7-2 with TRBJ2-1; D possibly corresponds to TRBD1 (6 bases). The chain's CDR3 is CASSPGVKGNEQFF. The CDR3 nucleotides are TGTGCCAGCAGCCCAGGGGTCAAGGGCAATGAGCAGTTCTTC. Full variable domain (rest looked up from reference TRBV7-2 and TRBJ2-1): GAGVSQSPSNKVTEKGKDVELRCDPISGHTALYWYRQSLGQGLEFLIYFQGNSAPDKSGLPSDRFSAERTGGSVSTLTIQRTQQEDSAVYLCASSPGVKGNEQFFGPGTRLTVL.